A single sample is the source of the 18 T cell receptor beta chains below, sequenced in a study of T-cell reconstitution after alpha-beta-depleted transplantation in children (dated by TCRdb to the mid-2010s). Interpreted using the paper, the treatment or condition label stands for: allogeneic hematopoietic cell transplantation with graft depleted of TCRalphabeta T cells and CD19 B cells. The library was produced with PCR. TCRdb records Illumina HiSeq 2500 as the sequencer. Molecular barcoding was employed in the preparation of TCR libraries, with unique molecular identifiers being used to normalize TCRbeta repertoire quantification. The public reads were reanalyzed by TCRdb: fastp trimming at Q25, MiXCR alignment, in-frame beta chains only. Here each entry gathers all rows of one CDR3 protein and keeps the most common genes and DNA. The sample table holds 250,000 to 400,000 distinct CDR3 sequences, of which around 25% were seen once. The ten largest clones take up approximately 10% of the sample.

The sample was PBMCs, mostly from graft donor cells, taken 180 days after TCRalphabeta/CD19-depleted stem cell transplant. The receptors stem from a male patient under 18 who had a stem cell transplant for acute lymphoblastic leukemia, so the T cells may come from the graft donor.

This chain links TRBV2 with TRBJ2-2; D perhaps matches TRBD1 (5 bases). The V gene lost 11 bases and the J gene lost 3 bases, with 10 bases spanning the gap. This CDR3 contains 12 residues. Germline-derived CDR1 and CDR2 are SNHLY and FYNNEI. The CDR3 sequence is CAPRGDTGELFF. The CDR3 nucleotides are TGTGCCCCTAGGGGCGACACCGGGGAGCTGTTTTTT. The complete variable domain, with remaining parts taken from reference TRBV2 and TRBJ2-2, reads EPEVTQTPSHQVTQMGQEVILRCVPISNHLYFYWYRQILGQKVEFLVSFYNNEISEKSEIFDDQFSVERPDGSNFTLKIRSTKLEDSAMYFCAPRGDTGELFFGEGSRLTVL.

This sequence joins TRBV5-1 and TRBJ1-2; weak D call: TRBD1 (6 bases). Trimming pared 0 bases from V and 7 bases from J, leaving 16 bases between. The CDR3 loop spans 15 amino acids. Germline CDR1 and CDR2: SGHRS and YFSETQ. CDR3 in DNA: TGCGCCAGCAGCTTGGAGGGGGGGCGGAGATCTGGCTACACCTTC. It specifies CASSLEGGRRSGYTF.

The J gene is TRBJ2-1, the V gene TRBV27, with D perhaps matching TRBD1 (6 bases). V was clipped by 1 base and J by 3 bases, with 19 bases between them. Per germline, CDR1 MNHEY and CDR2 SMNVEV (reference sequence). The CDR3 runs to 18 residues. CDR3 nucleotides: TGTGCCAGCAGTTTATACTCCCCGGCAGGGGCCCTCTACAATGAGCAGTTCTTC. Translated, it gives CASSLYSPAGALYNEQFF.

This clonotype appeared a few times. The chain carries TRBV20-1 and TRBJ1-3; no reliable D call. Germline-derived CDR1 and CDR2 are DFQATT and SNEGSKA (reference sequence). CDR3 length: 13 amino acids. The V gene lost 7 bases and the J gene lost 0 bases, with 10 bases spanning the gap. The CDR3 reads CSGVQHSGNTIYF. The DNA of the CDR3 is TGCAGTGGTGTACAGCACTCTGGAAACACCATATATTTT.

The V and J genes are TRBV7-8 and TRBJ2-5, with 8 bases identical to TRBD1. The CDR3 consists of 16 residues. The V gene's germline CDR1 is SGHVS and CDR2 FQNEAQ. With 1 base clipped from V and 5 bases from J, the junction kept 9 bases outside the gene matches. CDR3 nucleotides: TGTGCCAGCAGCTTAGGGCAGGGGGCTCGTTTGGAGACCCAGTACTTC. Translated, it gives CASSLGQGARLETQYF.

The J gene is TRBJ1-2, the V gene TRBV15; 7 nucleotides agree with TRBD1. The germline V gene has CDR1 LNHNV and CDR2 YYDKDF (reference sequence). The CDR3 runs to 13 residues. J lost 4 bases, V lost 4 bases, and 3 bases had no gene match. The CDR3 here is CATSISGGYGYTF. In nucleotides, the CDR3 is TGTGCCACCAGCATATCAGGGGGCTATGGCTACACCTTC.

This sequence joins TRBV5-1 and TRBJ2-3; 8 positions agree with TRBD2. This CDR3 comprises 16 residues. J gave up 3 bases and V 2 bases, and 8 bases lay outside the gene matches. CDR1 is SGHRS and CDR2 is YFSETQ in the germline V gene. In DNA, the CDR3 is TGCGCCAGCAGCTTCAGCGGGAGTATTGGAACAGATACGCAGTATTTT. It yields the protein CASSFSGSIGTDTQYF.

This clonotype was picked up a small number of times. For the CDR3, the DNA is TGCGCCAGCAGCCCGGGACAGGGGGCTAACGAGCAGTACTTC. This translates into CASSPGQGANEQYF. This chain links TRBV4-1 with TRBJ2-7; 12 bases are a match to TRBD1. J gave up 5 bases and V 4 bases, and 3 bases lay outside the gene matches. The CDR3 loop spans 14 amino acids. Germline V gene lookup returns CDR1 MGHRA and CDR2 YSYEKL.

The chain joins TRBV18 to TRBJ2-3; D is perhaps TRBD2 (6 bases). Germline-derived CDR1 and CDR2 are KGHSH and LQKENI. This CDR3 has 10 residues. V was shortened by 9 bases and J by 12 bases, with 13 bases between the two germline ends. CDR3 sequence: CASSGAKQYF. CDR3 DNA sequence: TGTGCCAGTAGCGGCGCCAAACAGTATTTT.

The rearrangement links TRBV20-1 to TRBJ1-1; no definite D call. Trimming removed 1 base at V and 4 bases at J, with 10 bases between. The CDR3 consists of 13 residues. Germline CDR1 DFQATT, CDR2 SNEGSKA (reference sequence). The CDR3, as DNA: TGCAGTGCTAGAGGGAGTTCCTCCACTGAAGCTTTCTTT. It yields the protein CSARGSSSTEAFF.

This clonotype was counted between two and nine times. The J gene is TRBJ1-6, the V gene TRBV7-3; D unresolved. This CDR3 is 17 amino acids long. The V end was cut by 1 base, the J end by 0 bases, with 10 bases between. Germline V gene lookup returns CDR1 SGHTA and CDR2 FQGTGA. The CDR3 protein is CASSLNGRSSYNSPLHF. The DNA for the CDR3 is TGTGCCAGCAGCTTAAACGGACGGAGCTCCTATAATTCACCCCTCCACTTT.

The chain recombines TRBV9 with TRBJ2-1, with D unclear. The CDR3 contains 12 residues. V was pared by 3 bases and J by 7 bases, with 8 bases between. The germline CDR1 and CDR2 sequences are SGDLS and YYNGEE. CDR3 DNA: TGTGCCAGCAGCGGGAACTATAATGAGCAGTTCTTC. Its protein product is CASSGNYNEQFF.

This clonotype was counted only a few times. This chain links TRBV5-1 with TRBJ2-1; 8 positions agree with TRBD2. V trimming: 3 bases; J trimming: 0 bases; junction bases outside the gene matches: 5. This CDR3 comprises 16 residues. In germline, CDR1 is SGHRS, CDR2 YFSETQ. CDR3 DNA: TGCGCCAGCAGCTCCCGCGGGACTAGCTCCTACAATGAGCAGTTCTTC. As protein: CASSSRGTSSYNEQFF.

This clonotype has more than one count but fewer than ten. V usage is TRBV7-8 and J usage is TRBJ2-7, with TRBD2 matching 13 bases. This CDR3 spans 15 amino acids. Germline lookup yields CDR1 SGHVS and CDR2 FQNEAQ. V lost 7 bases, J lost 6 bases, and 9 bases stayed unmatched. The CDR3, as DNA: TGTGCCAGCACCCTGGGGGGACTAGCGGGAACCGAGCAGTACTTC. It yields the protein CASTLGGLAGTEQYF.

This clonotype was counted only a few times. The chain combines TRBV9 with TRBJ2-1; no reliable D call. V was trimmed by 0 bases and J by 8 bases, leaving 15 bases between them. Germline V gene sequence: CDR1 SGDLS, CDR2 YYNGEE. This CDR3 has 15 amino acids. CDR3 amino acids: CASSVEGRSRDEQFF. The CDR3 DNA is TGTGCCAGCAGCGTAGAGGGCAGGAGTCGGGATGAGCAGTTCTTC.

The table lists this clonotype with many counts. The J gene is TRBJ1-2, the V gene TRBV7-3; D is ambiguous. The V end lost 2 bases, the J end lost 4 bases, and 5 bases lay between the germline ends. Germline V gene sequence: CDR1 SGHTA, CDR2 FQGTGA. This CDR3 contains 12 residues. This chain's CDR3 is CASSLHGYGYTF. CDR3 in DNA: TGTGCCAGCAGCTTACACGGCTATGGCTACACCTTC.

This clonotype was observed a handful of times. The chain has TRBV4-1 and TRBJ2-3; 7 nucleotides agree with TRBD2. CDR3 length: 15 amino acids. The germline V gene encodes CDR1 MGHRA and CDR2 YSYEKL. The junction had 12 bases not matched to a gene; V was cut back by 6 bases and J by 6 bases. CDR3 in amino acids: CASSRKREGLDTQYF. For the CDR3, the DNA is TGCGCCAGCAGTCGAAAGAGGGAGGGCCTGGATACGCAGTATTTT.

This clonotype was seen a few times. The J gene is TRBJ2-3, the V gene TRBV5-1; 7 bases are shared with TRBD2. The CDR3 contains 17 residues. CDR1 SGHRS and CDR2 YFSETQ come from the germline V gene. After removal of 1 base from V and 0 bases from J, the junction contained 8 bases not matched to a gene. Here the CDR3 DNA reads TGCGCCAGCAGCTTGATTCCCAGACTAGCTAGCACAGATACGCAGTATTTT. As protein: CASSLIPRLASTDTQYF.